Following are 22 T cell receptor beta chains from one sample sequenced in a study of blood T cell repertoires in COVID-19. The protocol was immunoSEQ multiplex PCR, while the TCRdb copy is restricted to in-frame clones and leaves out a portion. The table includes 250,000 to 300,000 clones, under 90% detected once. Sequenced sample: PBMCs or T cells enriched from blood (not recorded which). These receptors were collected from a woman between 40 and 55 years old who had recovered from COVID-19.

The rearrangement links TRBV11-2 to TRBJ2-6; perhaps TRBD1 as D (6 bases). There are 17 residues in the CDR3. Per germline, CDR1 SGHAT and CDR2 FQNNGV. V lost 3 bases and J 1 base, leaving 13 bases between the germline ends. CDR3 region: CASSLGQGWSGANVLTF. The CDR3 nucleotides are TGTGCCAGCAGCTTGGGGCAGGGGTGGTCTGGGGCCAACGTCCTGACTTTC.

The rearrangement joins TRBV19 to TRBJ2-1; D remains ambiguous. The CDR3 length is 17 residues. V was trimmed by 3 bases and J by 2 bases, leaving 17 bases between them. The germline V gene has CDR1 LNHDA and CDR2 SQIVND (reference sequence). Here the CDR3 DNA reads TGTGCCAGTAGTATTCCAGGTGTGCAGGTGCCCTACAATGAGCAGTTCTTC. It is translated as CASSIPGVQVPYNEQFF.

CDR3 coding DNA: TGTGCCAGCAGTACCCTTAAGGGGATTTACACTGAAGCTTTCTTT. This encodes CASSTLKGIYTEAFF. This chain links TRBV6-5 with TRBJ1-1; a weak D match, TRBD1 (5 bases). CDR3 size: 15 residues. Germline CDR1 is MNHEY and CDR2 is SVGAGI. V lost 5 bases and J 3 bases, leaving 16 bases between the germline ends.

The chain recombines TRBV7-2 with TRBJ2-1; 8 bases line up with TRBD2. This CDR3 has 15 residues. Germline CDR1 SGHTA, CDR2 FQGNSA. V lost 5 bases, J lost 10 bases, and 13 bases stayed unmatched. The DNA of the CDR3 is TGTGCCAGCAGCCCGAGCCGGGGGGGCGGTGGGGAGCAGTTCTTC. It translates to CASSPSRGGGGEQFF.

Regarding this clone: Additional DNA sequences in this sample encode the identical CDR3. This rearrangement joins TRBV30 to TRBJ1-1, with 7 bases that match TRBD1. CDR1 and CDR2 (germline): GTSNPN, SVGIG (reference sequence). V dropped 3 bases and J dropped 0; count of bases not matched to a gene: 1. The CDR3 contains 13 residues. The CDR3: CAWRGQLNTEAFF. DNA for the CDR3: TGTGCCTGGAGGGGACAGCTGAACACTGAAGCTTTCTTT.

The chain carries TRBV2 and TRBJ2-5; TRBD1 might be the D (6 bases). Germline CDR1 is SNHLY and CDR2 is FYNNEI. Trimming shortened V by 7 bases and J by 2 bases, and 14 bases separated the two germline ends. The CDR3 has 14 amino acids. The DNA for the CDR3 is TGTGCCAGCACCCCACGGGACACACAAGAGACCCAGTACTTC. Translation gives CASTPRDTQETQYF. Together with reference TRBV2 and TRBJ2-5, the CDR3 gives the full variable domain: EPEVTQTPSHQVTQMGQEVILRCVPISNHLYFYWYRQILGQKVEFLVSFYNNEISEKSEIFDDQFSVERPDGSNFTLKIRSTKLEDSAMYFCASTPRDTQETQYFGPGTRLLVL.

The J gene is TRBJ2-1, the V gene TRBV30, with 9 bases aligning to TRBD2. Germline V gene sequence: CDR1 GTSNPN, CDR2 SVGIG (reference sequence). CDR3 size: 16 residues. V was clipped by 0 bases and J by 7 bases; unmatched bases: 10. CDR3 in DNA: TGTGCCTGGAGTGTACGGGAACTAGCGGGTTTGAATGAGCAGTTCTTC. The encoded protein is CAWSVRELAGLNEQFF.

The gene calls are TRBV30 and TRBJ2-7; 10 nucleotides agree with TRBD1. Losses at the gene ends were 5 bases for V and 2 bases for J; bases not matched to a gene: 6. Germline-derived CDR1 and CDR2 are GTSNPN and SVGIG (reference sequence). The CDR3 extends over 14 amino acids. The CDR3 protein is CAWVTGGPPYEQYF. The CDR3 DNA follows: TGTGCCTGGGTGACAGGGGGCCCACCCTACGAGCAGTACTTC.

In DNA form, the CDR3 reads TGTGCCAGCAGCAGCGAGGGGGCCTTTTTTGAAAAACTGTTTTTT. This gives the protein CASSSEGAFFEKLFF. The rearrangement uses TRBV6-2 or TRBV6-3 and TRBJ1-4; TRBD1 agrees at 7 bases. CDR3 length equals 15 residues. J lost 7 bases, V lost 6 bases, and 11 bases had no gene match. From germline, CDR1 is MNHEY and CDR2 SVGEGT.

In DNA, the CDR3 is TGTGCCAGCAGTGAAGGGGTAGCTCAGCCCCAGCATTTT. Its protein product is CASSEGVAQPQHF. The J gene is TRBJ1-5, the V gene TRBV2; D call uncertain. From germline, CDR1 is SNHLY and CDR2 FYNNEI. This CDR3 comprises 13 residues. Trimming removed 1 base at V and 6 bases at J, with 7 bases between.

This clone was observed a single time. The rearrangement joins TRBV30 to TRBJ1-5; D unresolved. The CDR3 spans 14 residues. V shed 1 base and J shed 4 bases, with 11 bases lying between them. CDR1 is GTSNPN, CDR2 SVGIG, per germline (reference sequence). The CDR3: CAWSGRGPNQPQHF. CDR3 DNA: TGTGCCTGGAGTGGACGAGGGCCAAATCAGCCCCAGCATTTT.

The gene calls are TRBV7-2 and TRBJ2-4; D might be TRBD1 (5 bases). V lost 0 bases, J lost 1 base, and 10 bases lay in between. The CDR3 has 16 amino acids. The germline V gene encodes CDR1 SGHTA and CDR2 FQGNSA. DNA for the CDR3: TGTGCCAGCAGCTTAGCGCTGGGGCCCGCCAAAAACATTCAGTACTTC. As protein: CASSLALGPAKNIQYF.

CDR3 sequence: CASSQDNRGSGGYTF. The CDR3 nucleotides are TGTGCCAGCAGCCAAGATAACCGGGGGTCCGGCGGCTACACCTTC. V usage is TRBV3-1 (or the pseudogene TRBV3-2) and J usage is TRBJ1-2; the D gene is possibly TRBD1 (5 bases). The CDR3 spans 15 residues. CDR1 and CDR2 from the germline V gene are LGHDT and YNNKEL (reference sequence). V shed 0 bases and J shed 8 bases, with 16 bases lying between them.

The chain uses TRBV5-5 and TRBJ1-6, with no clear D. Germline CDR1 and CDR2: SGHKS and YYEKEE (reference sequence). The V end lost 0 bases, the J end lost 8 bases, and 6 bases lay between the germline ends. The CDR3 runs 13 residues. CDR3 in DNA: TGTGCCAGCAGCTTGGACGCGGATTCACCCCTCCACTTT. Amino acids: CASSLDADSPLHF.

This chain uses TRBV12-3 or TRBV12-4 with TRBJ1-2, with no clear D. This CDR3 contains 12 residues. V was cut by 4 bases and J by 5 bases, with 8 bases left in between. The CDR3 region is CASSSTQYGYTF. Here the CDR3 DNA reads TGTGCCAGCAGTTCAACTCAATATGGCTACACCTTC.

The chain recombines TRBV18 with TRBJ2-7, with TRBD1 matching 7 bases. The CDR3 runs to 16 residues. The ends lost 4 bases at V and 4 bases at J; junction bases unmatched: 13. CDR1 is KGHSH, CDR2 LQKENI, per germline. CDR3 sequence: CASSRANRGDVYEQYF. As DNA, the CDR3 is TGTGCCAGCTCACGAGCGAACAGGGGTGATGTGTACGAGCAGTACTTC.

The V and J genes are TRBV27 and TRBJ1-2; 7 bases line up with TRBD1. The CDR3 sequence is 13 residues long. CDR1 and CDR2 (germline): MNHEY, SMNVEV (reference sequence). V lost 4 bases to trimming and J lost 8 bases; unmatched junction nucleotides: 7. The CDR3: CASSWDRARGYTF. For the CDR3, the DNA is TGTGCCAGCAGTTGGGACAGAGCGCGCGGCTACACCTTC.

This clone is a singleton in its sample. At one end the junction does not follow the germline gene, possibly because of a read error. CDR3 in amino acids: CASSQATGGWTEAFF. Here the CDR3 DNA reads TGTGCCAGCAGTCAAGCGACAGGGGGCTGGACTGAAGCTTTCTTT. This sequence joins TRBV6-1 and TRBJ1-1, with 10 bases matching TRBD1. This CDR3 is built from 15 residues. CDR1 and CDR2 from the germline V gene are MNHNS and SASEGT.

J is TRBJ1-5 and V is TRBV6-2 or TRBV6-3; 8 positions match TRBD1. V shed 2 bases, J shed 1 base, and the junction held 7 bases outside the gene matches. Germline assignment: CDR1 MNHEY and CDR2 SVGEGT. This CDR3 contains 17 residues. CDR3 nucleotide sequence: TGTGCCAGCAGTTACGAGCCAGGACAGGGCAGCAATCAGCCCCAGCATTTT. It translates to CASSYEPGQGSNQPQHF.

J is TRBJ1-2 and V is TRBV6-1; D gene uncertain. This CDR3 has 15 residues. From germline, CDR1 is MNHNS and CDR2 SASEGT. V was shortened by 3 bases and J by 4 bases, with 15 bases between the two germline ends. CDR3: CASSDLLSPGYGYTF. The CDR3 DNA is TGTGCCAGCAGTGATCTTCTCTCTCCGGGCTATGGCTACACCTTC.

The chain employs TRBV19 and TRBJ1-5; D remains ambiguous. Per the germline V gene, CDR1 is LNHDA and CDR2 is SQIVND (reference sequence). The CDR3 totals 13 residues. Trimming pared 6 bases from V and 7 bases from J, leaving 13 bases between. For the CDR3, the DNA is TGTGCCAGTAGATCAGGAGGCGGGCAGCCCCAGCATTTT. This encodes CASRSGGGQPQHF. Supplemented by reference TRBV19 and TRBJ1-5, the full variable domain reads DGGITQSPKYLFRKEGQNVTLSCEQNLNHDAMYWYRQDPGQGLRLIYYSQIVNDFQKGDIAEGYSVSREKKESFPLTVTSAQKNPTAFYLCASRSGGGQPQHFGDGTRLSIL.

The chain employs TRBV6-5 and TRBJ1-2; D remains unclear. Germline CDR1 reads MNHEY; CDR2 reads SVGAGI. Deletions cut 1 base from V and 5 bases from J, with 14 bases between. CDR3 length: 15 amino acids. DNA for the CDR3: TGTGCCAGCAGTTACTTGGGCAGGCGAACATATGGCTACACCTTC. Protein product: CASSYLGRRTYGYTF.